A selection of T cell receptor beta chains follows, all from one sample in a study of cytomegalovirus exposure and HLA in healthy donors. Libraries were prepared by immunoSEQ multiplex PCR; TCRdb keeps only in-frame clonotypes and omits some of them. The profile shows 65,000 to 85,000 clones, around 86% of them singletons. The source material was PBMCs. The source is a woman aged 25 to 39 in good health and CMV-seronegative. The CDR3 runs from the conserved cysteine through the conserved F or W. A D gene is named only where the DNA matches it firmly. Clone size is shown for a subset of rows, as once, few, many or a class of expanded clone.

size	V	D	J	DNA	CDR3
-	TRBV29-1	-	TRBJ1-5	TGCAGCGTTATGGGGCAGGGTGTGGATCAGCCCCAGCATTTT	CSVMGQGVDQPQHF
-	TRBV13	TRBD2	TRBJ2-1	TGTGCCAGCAGCTTCTATGGGACTAGCGGGAGGATGAGTAATGAGCAGTTCTTC	CASSFYGTSGRMSNEQFF
-	TRBV11-3	TRBD2	TRBJ2-1	TGTGCCAGCAGCTTAGCGGTCGGGAGGCCGTGGAATGAGCAGTTCTTC	CASSLAVGRPWNEQFF
-	TRBV5-1	TRBD2	TRBJ2-3	TGCGCCAGCAGCTTGCTCACTCTCGGGACTAGCTCTACAGATACGCAGTATTTT	CASSLLTLGTSSTDTQYF
-	TRBV19	TRBD2	TRBJ2-5	TGTGCCAGTAGTCATTTGCTAGCGGGAGTGGAGACCCAGTACTTC	CASSHLLAGVETQYF
-	TRBV5-4	-	TRBJ1-2	TGTGCCAGCCAGGGGACAAACTATGGCTACACCTTC	CASQGTNYGYTF
-	TRBV19	TRBD1	TRBJ2-3	TGTGCCAGTAGGAGACAGGGGGCTAGTCACCCAGATACGCAGTATTTT	CASRRQGASHPDTQYF
once	TRBV29-1	-	TRBJ1-2	TGCAGCGTTGTTTGGCAGGGATTTGGGCCTAACTATGGCTACACCTTC	CSVVWQGFGPNYGYTF
few	TRBV7-9	TRBD2	TRBJ2-7	TGTGCCAGCAGCTTAAGTCGGACTAGCGGGAGAGGGGAGCAGTACTTC	CASSLSRTSGRGEQYF
-	TRBV7-9	-	TRBJ2-5	TGTGCCAGCAGCCCCTTGGGGGCAGAGTACTTC	CASSPLGAEYF
-	TRBV15	TRBD2	TRBJ2-3	TGTGCCACCAGCAGAGCCGGGACTAGCGAGGGCACAGATACGCAGTATTTT	CATSRAGTSEGTDTQYF
-	TRBV15	-	TRBJ1-2	TGTGCCACCAGCAGAGATCTGGGGCTCAAGGTTGGCTACACCTTC	CATSRDLGLKVGYTF
-	TRBV29-1	-	TRBJ2-7	TGCAGCGTTGAAGTGGGCGCAGACTACGAGCAGTACTTC	CSVEVGADYEQYF
-	TRBV6-1	-	TRBJ2-5	TGTGCCAGCAGTGAACATTTTGGTCTAGAAGAGACCCAGTACTTC	CASSEHFGLEETQYF
once	TRBV14	TRBD2	TRBJ2-3	TGTGCCAGCAGCCGGCGCGGGGGAGAGTTTTTGGATACGCAGTATTTT	CASSRRGGEFLDTQYF
-	TRBV19	-	TRBJ1-3	TGTGCCAGTAGTATCCGGGGGGGCGGAAACACCATATATTTT	CASSIRGGGNTIYF
-	TRBV7-3	TRBD2	TRBJ2-3	TGTGCCAGCAGCACACGACTAGCGGGCACAGATACGCAGTATTTT	CASSTRLAGTDTQYF
-	TRBV29-1	-	TRBJ2-7	TGCAGCGTTGAAGGACTAGCCTACGAGCAGTACTTC	CSVEGLAYEQYF
once	TRBV9	TRBD2	TRBJ2-1	TGTGCCAGCAGCGTTGGGACTAGCTCCTACAATGAGCAGTTCTTC	CASSVGTSSYNEQFF
-	TRBV6-5	TRBD1	TRBJ2-7	TGTGCCAGCAGTTACCGACAGGGGCCCTACGAGCAGTACTTC	CASSYRQGPYEQYF
-	TRBV6-5	-	TRBJ1-2	TGTGCCAGCAGTCTAGACGGGAACTATGGCTACACCTTC	CASSLDGNYGYTF
-	TRBV2	TRBD1	TRBJ1-5	TGTGCCAGCAGTGATTTGGGGACAGGGGTTTATAGAGGCAATCAGCCCCAGCATTTT	CASSDLGTGVYRGNQPQHF
-	TRBV6-5	TRBD1	TRBJ1-1	TGTGCCAGCAGTTACGAACGGACAGGCAAAGCTTTCTTT	CASSYERTGKAFF
-	TRBV10-3	-	TRBJ1-3	TGTGCCATCAGCCCTATATTTTCTGGAAACACCATATATTTT	CAISPIFSGNTIYF